These T cell receptor beta chains were read from a single sample in a study of blood T cell repertoires in COVID-19. Clones were read by immunoSEQ multiplex PCR, and TCRdb kept only the in-frame ones, dropping some. The profile shows more than 250,000 clones, approximately 89% of them singletons. The source material was peripheral blood. These receptors were obtained from a woman in her 30s with COVID-19, enrolled during active disease. CDR3s include the opening cysteine and the closing phenylalanine or tryptophan. D genes are given only for firm matches. Only part of the rows carry a size: once, few, many, or a class if the clone is expanded.

j_call,d_call,v_call,clone_size,cdr3_aa,cdr3_nt
TRBJ2-2,-,TRBV24-1,-,CATRVGGAGELFF,TGTGCCACCCGGGTTGGAGGCGCCGGGGAGCTGTTTTTT
TRBJ1-3,-,TRBV11-2,once,CASSLVPTGGNTIYF,TGTGCCAGCAGCTTAGTCCCCACGGGGGGAAACACCATATATTTT
TRBJ1-5,-,TRBV18,-,CASSPGENQPQHF,TGTGCCAGCTCACCTGGGGAGAATCAGCCCCAGCATTTT
TRBJ2-1,-,TRBV7-3,-,CASSLTPGLLYNEQFF,TGTGCCAGCAGCTTAACCCCCGGACTACTGTACAATGAGCAGTTCTTC
TRBJ1-5,-,TRBV19,many,CASSTLGNQPQHF,TGTGCCAGTAGTACCCTAGGCAATCAGCCCCAGCATTTT
TRBJ1-2,TRBD1,TRBV28,-,CASSSGGGYTF,TGTGCCAGCAGTTCAGGGGGTGGCTACACCTTC
TRBJ2-5,-,TRBV3-1/TRBV3-2,once,CASSYPAGKETQYF,TGTGCCAGCAGCTATCCCGCCGGGAAAGAGACCCAGTACTTC
TRBJ2-3,-,TRBV7-8,-,CASSSKGGATDTQYF,TGTGCCAGCAGCTCCAAGGGTGGGGCAACAGATACGCAGTATTTT
TRBJ2-7,TRBD1,TRBV5-4,-,CASSLRTGDEQYF,TGTGCCAGCAGCTTGAGGACAGGGGACGAGCAGTACTTC
TRBJ1-4,TRBD1,TRBV6-5,-,CASSRDRGDEKLFF,TGTGCCAGCAGTAGGGACAGGGGGGATGAAAAACTGTTTTTT
TRBJ1-1,TRBD1,TRBV14,-,CASSSGTGPEAFF,TGTGCCAGCAGTTCCGGGACAGGGCCTGAAGCTTTCTTT
TRBJ2-2,-,TRBV7-7,-,CASSLAEGTNTGELFF,TGTGCTAGCAGCTTAGCGGAGGGGACGAACACCGGGGAGCTGTTTTTT
TRBJ1-2,-,TRBV6-7,-,CASRRTPGCYGYTF,TGTGCCAGCAGAAGAACCCCAGGGTGCTATGGCTACACCTTC
TRBJ2-1,-,TRBV18,-,CASSPAVPRYNEQFF,TGTGCCAGCTCACCAGCCGTCCCTCGGTACAATGAGCAGTTCTTC
TRBJ2-7,TRBD2,TRBV11-2,-,CASSSTSAYEQYF,TGTGCCAGCAGCTCCACTAGCGCCTACGAGCAGTACTTC
TRBJ2-2,TRBD1,TRBV5-4,-,CASSLEWTGRTGELFF,TGTGCCAGCAGCTTGGAATGGACAGGGAGGACCGGGGAGCTGTTTTTT
TRBJ2-1,-,TRBV12-3/TRBV12-4,-,CASSLVQYNEQFF,TGTGCCAGCAGTTTAGTCCAGTACAATGAGCAGTTCTTC